The 17 T cell receptor beta chains reported below all come from one sample, sequenced in a study of blood T cell repertoires in COVID-19. Assay used: immunoSEQ multiplex PCR; TCRdb lists only in-frame clones, some missing. Of more than 95,000 clones listed, 88% are singletons. Source material: peripheral blood. The receptors were sampled from a man aged 45-65 years with acute or convalescent COVID-19.

This clone was detected once. The chain employs TRBV11-3 and TRBJ2-5, with 8 positions matching TRBD1. Per germline, CDR1 SGHNT and CDR2 YENEEA. The CDR3 length is 14 residues. V gave up 5 bases and J gave up 5 bases; unmatched junction bases: 7. In DNA form, the CDR3 reads TGTGCCAGCAGCACTGGACAGGGCCAGGAGACCCAGTACTTC. Translated, it gives CASSTGQGQETQYF.

The rearrangement uses TRBV7-7 and TRBJ2-7; D perhaps matches TRBD2 (7 bases). This CDR3 region has 18 residues. V lost 2 bases and J lost 0, with 20 bases in between. CDR1 is SSHAT and CDR2 is FNYEAQ in the germline V gene (reference sequence). This chain's CDR3 is CASSLWRSGGGSSYEQYF. As DNA, the CDR3 is TGTGCCAGCAGCTTATGGCGGTCGGGGGGCGGCAGCTCCTACGAGCAGTACTTC.

V usage is TRBV29-1 and J usage is TRBJ2-7, with D maybe TRBD2 (6 bases). This CDR3 spans 12 amino acids. Trimming stripped 4 bases from V and 4 bases from J, with 11 bases between. Germline V gene sequence: CDR1 SQVTM, CDR2 ANQGSEA. The CDR3 sequence: CSVGAGRYEQYF. DNA of the CDR3: TGCAGCGTTGGGGCGGGAAGGTACGAGCAGTACTTC.

This chain joins TRBV6-5 and TRBJ2-1; 12 bases fit TRBD1. The CDR3 length is 13 residues. Germline CDR1 reads MNHEY; CDR2 reads SVGAGI. The junction had 8 bases not matched to a gene; V was cut back by 6 bases and J by 14 bases. CDR3 DNA sequence: TGTGCCAGCAGCCGGGGACAGGGGGCGCCGAAGTTCTTC. Encoded protein: CASSRGQGAPKFF.

This rearrangement joins TRBV5-6 to TRBJ1-2, with 7 bases lining up with TRBD1. J lost 0 bases, V lost 3 bases, and 5 bases had no gene match. The CDR3 length is 15 residues. CDR1 SGHDT and CDR2 YYEEEE come from the germline V gene. The CDR3 DNA sequence: TGTGCCAGCAGCTCCGGGACAGACCCTAACTATGGCTACACCTTC. Amino acids: CASSSGTDPNYGYTF.

V usage is TRBV10-2 and J usage is TRBJ2-3; 10 bases are shared with TRBD2. The CDR3 spans 21 residues. Germline V gene lookup returns CDR1 WSHSY and CDR2 SAAADI. V trimming: 5 bases; J trimming: 0 bases; junction bases outside the gene matches: 20. Here the CDR3 DNA reads TGCGCCAGCAGTCACCGAGCTAGCGGGAGTACCCGCATTCCTAGCACAGATACGCAGTATTTT. It yields the protein CASSHRASGSTRIPSTDTQYF.

The chain is built from TRBV5-1 and TRBJ2-3, with D possibly being TRBD1 (7 bases). V was shortened by 4 bases and J by 3 bases, with 24 bases between the two germline ends. The CDR3 spans 18 residues. Germline CDR1 is SGHRS and CDR2 is YFSETQ. CDR3 protein: CASSRGGTAYFGTDTQYF. The CDR3 nucleotides read TGCGCCAGCAGCCGTGGAGGGACAGCCTATTTCGGGACAGATACGCAGTATTTT.

This chain joins TRBV9 and TRBJ2-6, with 9 positions matching TRBD1. This CDR3 region has 19 residues. The J segment lost 4 bases and the V segment lost 3 bases, leaving 14 bases of the junction unmatched. Germline values: CDR1 SGDLS, CDR2 YYNGEE. The CDR3: CASSETPQGAGWGANVLTF. CDR3 DNA: TGTGCCAGCAGCGAGACCCCACAGGGGGCGGGATGGGGGGCCAACGTCCTGACTTTC. The variable domain in full, with the rest retrieved from reference TRBV9 and TRBJ2-6, is DSGVTQTPKHLITATGQRVTLRCSPRSGDLSVYWYQQSLDQGLQFLIQYYNGEERAKGNILERFSAQQFPDLHSELNLSSLELGDSALYFCASSETPQGAGWGANVLTFGAGSRLTVL.

This chain links TRBV7-2 with TRBJ2-7; 7 nucleotides match TRBD2. V shed 2 bases, J shed 0 bases, and the junction held 4 bases outside the gene matches. The germline gives CDR1 SGHTA, CDR2 FQGNSA. The CDR3 extends over 15 amino acids. The CDR3 loop reads CASSLNSGHSYEQYF. DNA for the CDR3: TGTGCCAGCAGCTTAAATAGCGGGCACTCCTACGAGCAGTACTTC.

The chain links TRBV29-1 to TRBJ1-6; TRBD1 agrees at 7 bases. The germline gives CDR1 SQVTM, CDR2 ANQGSEA. The CDR3 sequence is 16 residues long. V was clipped by 0 bases and J by 0 bases; unmatched bases: 2. CDR3 nucleotides: TGCAGCGTTGAAGATGACAGGGTCTCCTATAATTCACCCCTCCACTTT. Its translation: CSVEDDRVSYNSPLHF.

The rearrangement uses TRBV6-2 or TRBV6-3 and TRBJ2-5, with D tentatively TRBD1 (5 bases). The CDR3 is made up of 12 amino acids. Trimming pared 4 bases from V and 4 bases from J, leaving 7 bases between. CDR1 is MNHEY, CDR2 SVGEGT, per germline. CDR3 region: CASSSGPETQYF. As DNA, the CDR3 is TGTGCCAGCAGTTCAGGGCCAGAGACCCAGTACTTC.

The rearrangement links TRBV5-1 to TRBJ2-2, with 10 nucleotides matching TRBD1. CDR3 length equals 16 residues. CDR1 and CDR2 from the germline V gene are SGHRS and YFSETQ. The junction had 10 bases not matched to a gene; V was cut back by 7 bases and J by 4 bases. CDR3 protein: CASSPDRGRGTGELFF. DNA of the CDR3: TGCGCCAGCTCCCCCGACAGGGGGCGCGGCACCGGGGAGCTGTTTTTT.

The chain uses TRBV5-4 and TRBJ2-1; TRBD1 might be the D (5 bases). The V end was cut by 5 bases, the J end by 6 bases, with 18 bases between. The germline V gene has CDR1 SGHNT and CDR2 YYREEE (reference sequence). This CDR3 region has 15 residues. The CDR3 DNA follows: TGTGCCAGCAGGGTGGGGCGGACCAGGTTCAATGAGCAGTTCTTC. Protein product: CASRVGRTRFNEQFF. Full variable domain (rest looked up from reference TRBV5-4 and TRBJ2-1): ETGVTQSPTHLIKTRGQQVTLRCSSQSGHNTVSWYQQALGQGPQFIFQYYREEENGRGNFPPRFSGLQFPNYSSELNVNALELDDSALYLCASRVGRTRFNEQFFGPGTRLTVL.

This clone has only one observation. The J gene is TRBJ2-1, the V gene TRBV18, with 10 bases fitting TRBD2. The junction had 3 bases not matched to a gene; V was cut back by 0 bases and J by 4 bases. CDR3 length: 16 residues. Germline V gene sequence: CDR1 KGHSH, CDR2 LQKENI. Written as DNA, the CDR3 is TGTGCCAGCTCACCACCCAGCGGGAGGGAATACAATGAGCAGTTCTTC. It is translated as CASSPPSGREYNEQFF.

The chain has TRBV5-1 and TRBJ1-3, with a possible D match to TRBD1 (6 bases). V was cut by 0 bases and J by 7 bases, with 17 bases left in between. The germline V gene encodes CDR1 SGHRS and CDR2 YFSETQ. This CDR3 contains 16 residues. The CDR3 here is CASSLAAQGRYNTIYF. DNA of the CDR3: TGCGCCAGCAGCTTGGCCGCCCAGGGGAGATATAACACCATATATTTT.

The CDR3 sequence is CASERSRGLTEAFF. The CDR3 nucleotides are TGTGCCAGTGAGAGGAGTAGGGGGCTCACTGAAGCTTTCTTT. V gene TRBV19 combines with J gene TRBJ1-1; 7 bases map to TRBD1. CDR1 is LNHDA, CDR2 SQIVND, per germline (reference sequence). J gave up 4 bases and V 8 bases, and 10 bases lay outside the gene matches. The CDR3 consists of 14 residues.

The chain recombines TRBV10-1 with TRBJ2-1; 7 bases are a match to TRBD2. The germline gives CDR1 WNHNN, CDR2 SYGVQD (reference sequence). Unmatched junction bases numbered 8, after V lost 3 bases and J lost 6 bases. The CDR3 totals 15 residues. The CDR3 region has the DNA TGCGCCAGCAGTGACCCCGGGACTACGGTCAATGAGCAGTTCTTC. It translates to CASSDPGTTVNEQFF.